This T cell receptor (beta chain) was profiled in a study of T-cell reconstitution after alpha-beta-depleted transplantation in children. Whole-study findings and limits: About two months after transplant, alpha-beta T cells reportedly came from several hundred expanded graft clones. Day-60 TCRbeta diversity that was high in some patients was derived from surviving recipient T cells and thymic progenitors.

The trim removed 6 bases at V and 9 bases at J, leaving 9 bases unmatched. Germline lookup yields CDR1 DFQATT and CDR2 SNEGSKA (reference sequence). The CDR3 loop spans 14 amino acids. In its sample, this clonotype was seen a few times. Its antigen is unidentified. TCRbeta library preparation incorporated unique molecular identifiers. TCRdb re-analysed the PCR reads in MiXCR, keeping a single row per CDR3 protein. The table lists some 310,000 distinct CDR3 sequences, around 25% of them singletons, with approximately 9.9% in the top ten. The chain combines TRBV20-1 with TRBJ2-1; 12 bases agree with TRBD2. Sequenced here: PBMCs, mostly from graft donor cells, sampled 180 days after TCRalphabeta/CD19-depleted stem cell transplant. This TCR was sampled from a male patient aged 5 to 17 who had a stem cell transplant for acute lymphoblastic leukemia, so the T cells may come from the graft donor. The CDR3 here is CSAHPGTSGFEQFF. The CDR3 DNA reads as TGCAGTGCCCATCCCGGGACTAGCGGGTTTGAGCAGTTCTTC.